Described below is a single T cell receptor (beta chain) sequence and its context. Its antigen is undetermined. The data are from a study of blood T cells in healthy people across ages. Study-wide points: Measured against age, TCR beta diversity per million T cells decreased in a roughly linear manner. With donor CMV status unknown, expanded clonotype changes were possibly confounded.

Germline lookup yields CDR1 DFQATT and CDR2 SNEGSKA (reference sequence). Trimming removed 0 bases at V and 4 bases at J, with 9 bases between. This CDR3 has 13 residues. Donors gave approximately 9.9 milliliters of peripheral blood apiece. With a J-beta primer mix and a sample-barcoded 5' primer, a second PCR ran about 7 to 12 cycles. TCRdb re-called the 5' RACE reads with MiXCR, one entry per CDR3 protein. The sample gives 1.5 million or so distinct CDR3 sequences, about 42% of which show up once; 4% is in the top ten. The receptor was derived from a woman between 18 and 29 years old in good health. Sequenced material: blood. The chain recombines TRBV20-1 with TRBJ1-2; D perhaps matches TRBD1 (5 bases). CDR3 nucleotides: TGCAGTGCTAGAGATGCAGGGCCCTATGGCTACACCTTC. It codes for CSARDAGPYGYTF.